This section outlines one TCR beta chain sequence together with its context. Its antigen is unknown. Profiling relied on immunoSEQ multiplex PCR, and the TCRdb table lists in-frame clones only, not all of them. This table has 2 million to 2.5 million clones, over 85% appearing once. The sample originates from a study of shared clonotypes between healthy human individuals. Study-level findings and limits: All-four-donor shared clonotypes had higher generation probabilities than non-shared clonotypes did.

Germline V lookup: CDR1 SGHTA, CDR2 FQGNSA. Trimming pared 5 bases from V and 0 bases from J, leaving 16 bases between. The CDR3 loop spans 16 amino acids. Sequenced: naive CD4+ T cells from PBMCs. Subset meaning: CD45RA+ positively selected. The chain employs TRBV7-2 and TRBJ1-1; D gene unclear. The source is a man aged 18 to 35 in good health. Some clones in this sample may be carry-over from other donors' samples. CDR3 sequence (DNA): TGTGCCAGCAGCCTCTATGCAGCCTTAATGAACACTGAAGCTTTCTTT. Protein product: CASSLYAALMNTEAFF.